Each of the 14 T cell receptor beta chains below was sequenced from the same sample in a study of blood T cell repertoires in COVID-19. TCRdb keeps only in-frame clones here, not all; method: immunoSEQ multiplex PCR. Here the sample spans 290,000 or so clones, about nine tenths being singletons. The sample consisted of PBMCs or T cells enriched from blood (not recorded which). The receptors come from a woman in her twenties or thirties who had recovered from COVID-19.

The chain couples TRBV3-1 (or the pseudogene TRBV3-2) to TRBJ2-5, with 11 positions matching TRBD2. The J segment lost 5 bases and the V segment lost 3 bases, leaving 2 bases of the junction unmatched. The CDR3 totals 14 residues. In germline, CDR1 is LGHDT, CDR2 YNNKEL (reference sequence). The DNA of the CDR3 is TGTGCCAGCAGCCACCCTAGCGGGGGGGAGACCCAGTACTTC. This codes for CASSHPSGGETQYF.

This rearrangement joins TRBV7-2 to TRBJ1-3, with a tentative D call TRBD1 (5 bases). Germline V gene lookup returns CDR1 SGHTA and CDR2 FQGNSA. V was cut by 4 bases and J by 1 base, with 8 bases left in between. CDR3 length equals 14 residues. The CDR3 protein is CASSSDISGNTIYF. The CDR3, as DNA: TGTGCCAGCAGCTCGGACATATCTGGAAACACCATATATTTT.

This clone has a single count. The CDR3 region has the DNA TGTGCCAGCAGTCCATCGGGAGGTTATTTTTCGAATGAGCAGTTCTTC. It translates to CASSPSGGYFSNEQFF. This chain links TRBV27 with TRBJ2-1; TRBD2 agrees at 7 bases. Trimming at V came to 5 bases and at J to 7 bases, leaving 14 bases not matched to a gene. The CDR3 runs to 16 residues. CDR1 MNHEY and CDR2 SMNVEV come from the germline V gene (reference sequence).

The chain employs TRBV19 and TRBJ2-1; 10 nucleotides line up with TRBD2. The CDR3 totals 14 residues. Germline lookup yields CDR1 LNHDA and CDR2 SQIVND (reference sequence). The V segment lost 6 bases and the J segment 6 bases; nucleotides outside the gene matches: 5. The CDR3 sequence: CASSHPSGSNEQFF. As DNA, the CDR3 is TGTGCCAGTAGCCATCCTAGCGGGAGCAATGAGCAGTTCTTC.

This chain links TRBV27 with TRBJ1-5; a weak D match, TRBD1 (5 bases). Trimming took off 3 bases at V and 5 bases at J, with 14 bases between the two ends. The germline CDR1 and CDR2 sequences are MNHEY and SMNVEV (reference sequence). The CDR3 has 15 amino acids. The CDR3: CASSLRRGRDQPQHF. CDR3 DNA: TGTGCCAGCAGTTTGAGGAGGGGACGGGATCAGCCCCAGCATTTT.

V is TRBV24-1 and J is TRBJ2-3, with TRBD2 identical over 14 bases. Losses at the gene ends were 4 bases for V and 3 bases for J; bases not matched to a gene: 5. The CDR3 loop spans 17 amino acids. CDR1 KGHDR and CDR2 SFDVKD come from the germline V gene. CDR3 loop: CATSDRTSGRRTDTQYF. CDR3 DNA sequence: TGTGCCACCAGTGACAGGACTAGCGGGAGGAGGACAGATACGCAGTATTTT.

The CDR3 spells CASSLKLNTEAFF. For the CDR3, the DNA is TGCGCCAGCAGCTTAAAGCTGAACACTGAAGCTTTCTTT. This chain links TRBV5-1 with TRBJ1-1; D not resolved. The germline V and J ends were trimmed by 2 bases and 0 bases, with 5 bases remaining between them. The CDR3 is made up of 13 amino acids. In germline, CDR1 is SGHRS, CDR2 YFSETQ.

The genes are TRBV5-4 and TRBJ1-3, with 8 bases fitting TRBD1. The CDR3 runs to 14 residues. The germline V gene has CDR1 SGHNT and CDR2 YYREEE (reference sequence). After removal of 4 bases from V and 3 bases from J, the junction contained 3 bases not matched to a gene. The CDR3 nucleotides are TGTGCCAGCAGCCCGGGACAGGATGGAAACACCATATATTTT. It yields the protein CASSPGQDGNTIYF.

The chain couples TRBV9 to TRBJ2-1, with 9 bases fitting TRBD2. This CDR3 spans 16 amino acids. Germline CDR1 and CDR2: SGDLS and YYNGEE. Trimming at V came to 0 bases and at J to 9 bases, leaving 10 bases not matched to a gene. In DNA, the CDR3 is TGTGCCAGCAGCGTAGCTTTAGCGGGAGTTCTAAGTGAGCAGTTCTTC. The encoded protein is CASSVALAGVLSEQFF.

The chain recombines TRBV28 with TRBJ2-7; 7 bases match TRBD1. This CDR3 region has 15 residues. Germline CDR1 and CDR2: MDHEN and SYDVKM. The V gene end was trimmed by 5 bases and the J gene end by 2 bases; junction bases not matched to a gene: 9. The CDR3 reads CASSGRTGITYEQYF. In DNA form, the CDR3 reads TGTGCCAGCAGTGGGCGGACAGGAATTACCTACGAGCAGTACTTC.

The genes are TRBV2 and TRBJ1-4; 7 nucleotides match TRBD1. Germline V gene lookup returns CDR1 SNHLY and CDR2 FYNNEI. V was pared by 7 bases and J by 8 bases, with 7 bases of the junction left unmatched. The CDR3 sequence is 13 residues long. As DNA, the CDR3 is TGTGCCAGCAAGGGGGCTGGCTCCGAAAAACTGTTTTTT. Translating it yields CASKGAGSEKLFF.

The rearrangement links TRBV6-5 to TRBJ2-7; TRBD2 is a possible D gene (6 bases). CDR1 is MNHEY and CDR2 is SVGAGI in the germline V gene. V was shortened by 6 bases and J by 2 bases, with 14 bases between the two germline ends. The CDR3 contains 14 residues. Written as DNA, the CDR3 is TGTGCCAGCAGACAGACCGGGACTGCCTACGAGCAGTACTTC. Translated: CASRQTGTAYEQYF.

The chain's CDR3 is CASSRTGVIYEQYF. DNA of the CDR3: TGTGCCAGCAGTCGGACAGGGGTAATCTACGAGCAGTACTTC. The chain carries TRBV28 and TRBJ2-7, with TRBD1 matching over 9 bases. V lost 5 bases, J lost 3 bases, and 5 bases stayed unmatched. Germline CDR1 reads MDHEN; CDR2 reads SYDVKM. The CDR3 is made up of 14 amino acids.

The chain employs TRBV11-2 and TRBJ2-5; 8 bases map to TRBD2. The V and J ends lost 0 bases and 5 bases, in that order; junction bases with no gene match: 8. This CDR3 is 16 amino acids long. The V gene's germline CDR1 is SGHAT and CDR2 FQNNGV. The CDR3 is CASSLDLGTSWETQYF. The CDR3 DNA sequence: TGTGCCAGCAGCTTAGATTTAGGGACTAGTTGGGAGACCCAGTACTTC.